This T cell receptor beta chain was captured by sequencing in a study of blood T cell repertoires in COVID-19. Study details: Acute-phase and convalescent COVID-19 samples originated in the United States, Italy and Spain.

In the original analysis: Estimation of nucleated cell counts was performed using reference gene primer amplification. The protocol was immunoSEQ multiplex PCR, while the TCRdb copy is restricted to in-frame clones and leaves out a portion. Clone size and V and J calls were adopted from that table, with D and trimming inferred from the DNA. The table lists around 78,000 clones, 80% to 90% of them singletons, with approximately 6.3% in the top ten. The source is a man aged 50-59 years with active COVID-19. The sample comprised peripheral blood.

CDR3 bases: TGCGCCAGCAAACTTGGGGGGAGCACTGAAGCTTTCTTT. Its protein is CASKLGGSTEAFF. The chain carries TRBV5-1 and TRBJ1-1; D might be TRBD1 (5 bases). This CDR3 is built from 13 residues. Trimming stripped 6 bases from V and 4 bases from J, with 13 bases between. The germline V gene has CDR1 SGHRS and CDR2 YFSETQ.